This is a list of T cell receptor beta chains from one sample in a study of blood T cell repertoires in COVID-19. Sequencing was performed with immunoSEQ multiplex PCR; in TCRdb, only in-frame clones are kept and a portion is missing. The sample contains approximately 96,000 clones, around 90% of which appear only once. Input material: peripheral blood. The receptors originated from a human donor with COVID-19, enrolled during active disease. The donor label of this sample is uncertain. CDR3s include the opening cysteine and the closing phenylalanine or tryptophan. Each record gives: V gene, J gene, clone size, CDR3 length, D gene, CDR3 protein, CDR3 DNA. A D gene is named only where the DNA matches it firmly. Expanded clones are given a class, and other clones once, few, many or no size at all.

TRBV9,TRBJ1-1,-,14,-,CASSALTGGTEAFF,TGTGCCAGCAGCGCCCTAACGGGGGGCACTGAAGCTTTCTTT
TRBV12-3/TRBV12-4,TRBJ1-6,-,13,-,CASSPGGLSPLHF,TGTGCCAGCAGCCCGGGGGGATTATCACCCCTCCACTTT
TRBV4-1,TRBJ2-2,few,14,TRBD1,CASSTQTGSGELFF,TGCGCCAGCAGCACCCAGACAGGGTCCGGGGAGCTGTTTTTT
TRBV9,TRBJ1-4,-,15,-,CASSNTRGSDEKLFF,TGTGCCAGCAGCAACACCAGGGGTTCGGATGAAAAACTGTTTTTT
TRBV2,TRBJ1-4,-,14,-,CASVNRLFNEKLFF,TGTGCCAGCGTCAACAGGCTCTTTAATGAAAAACTGTTTTTT
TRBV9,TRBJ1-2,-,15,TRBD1,CASSVHTGGTYGYTF,TGTGCCAGCAGCGTCCATACAGGGGGTACCTATGGCTACACCTTC
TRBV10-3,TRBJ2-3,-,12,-,CAISAQGDTQYF,TGTGCCATCAGTGCACAGGGAGATACGCAGTATTTT
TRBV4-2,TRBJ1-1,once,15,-,CASSQGGYSNTEAFF,TGTGCCAGCAGCCAAGGAGGGTATTCGAACACTGAAGCTTTCTTT
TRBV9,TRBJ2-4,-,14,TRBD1,CASSAGDSKNIQYF,TGTGCCAGCAGCGCAGGGGACAGTAAAAACATTCAGTACTTC
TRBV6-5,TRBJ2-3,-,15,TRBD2,CASRDAGEGADTQYF,TGTGCCAGCAGAGACGCGGGGGAGGGCGCAGATACGCAGTATTTT
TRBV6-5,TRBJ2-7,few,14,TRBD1,CASTGTGGSHEQYF,TGTGCCAGCACCGGGACAGGGGGCTCCCACGAGCAGTACTTC
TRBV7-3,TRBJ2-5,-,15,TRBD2,CASSPGLAGGETQYF,TGTGCCAGCAGCCCCGGACTAGCGGGGGGGGAGACCCAGTACTTC
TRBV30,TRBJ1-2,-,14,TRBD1,CAWSPDRGYYGYTF,TGTGCCTGGAGTCCGGACAGGGGATACTATGGCTACACCTTC
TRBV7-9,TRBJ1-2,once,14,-,CASSLVTGGYGYTF,TGTGCCAGCAGCTTAGTTACGGGAGGCTATGGCTACACCTTC
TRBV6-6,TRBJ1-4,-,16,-,CASSYRRGSTNEKLFF,TGTGCCAGCAGTTACAGGAGGGGTTCCACTAATGAAAAACTGTTTTTT
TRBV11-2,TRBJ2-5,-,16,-,CASSLGPGQIGETQYF,TGTGCCAGCAGCTTAGGTCCGGGACAAATCGGGGAGACCCAGTACTTC
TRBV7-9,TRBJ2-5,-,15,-,CASSLGQGGRETQYF,TGTGCCAGCAGCTTAGGTCAGGGGGGCAGGGAGACCCAGTACTTC
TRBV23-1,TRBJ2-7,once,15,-,CASTPGQSQVYEQYF,TGCGCCAGCACCCCCGGGCAGTCACAGGTCTACGAGCAGTACTTC
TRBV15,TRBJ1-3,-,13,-,CATSSMSGNTIYF,TGTGCCACCAGCAGTATGAGTGGAAACACCATATATTTT
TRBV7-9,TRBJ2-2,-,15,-,CASSLLRQNTGELFF,TGTGCCAGCAGCCTTCTGAGGCAGAACACCGGGGAGCTGTTTTTT
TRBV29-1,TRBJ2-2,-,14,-,CSVEDYSFTGELFF,TGCAGCGTTGAAGATTACAGTTTCACCGGGGAGCTGTTTTTT
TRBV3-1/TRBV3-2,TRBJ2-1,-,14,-,CASSQGRALSQFFF,TGTGCCAGCAGCCAAGGGAGAGCCTTATCCCAGTTCTTCTTC
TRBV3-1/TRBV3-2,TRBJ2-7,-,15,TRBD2,CASSDTGTSGREQYF,TGTGCCAGCAGTGATACCGGGACTAGCGGGAGGGAGCAGTACTTC
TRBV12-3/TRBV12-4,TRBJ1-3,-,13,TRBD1,CASRPGQGNTIYF,TGTGCCAGCAGACCGGGACAGGGGAACACCATATATTTT
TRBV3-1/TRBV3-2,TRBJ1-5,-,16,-,CASSPGLPTTNQPQHF,TGTGCCAGCAGCCCAGGACTGCCAACTACCAATCAGCCCCAGCATTTT
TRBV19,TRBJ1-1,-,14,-,CASSIGGAGGVAFF,TGTGCCAGTAGTATAGGTGGGGCCGGGGGGGTGGCTTTCTTT
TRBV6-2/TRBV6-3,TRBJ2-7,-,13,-,CASSSQRTYEQYF,TGTGCCAGCAGTTCCCAGCGGACCTACGAGCAGTACTTC
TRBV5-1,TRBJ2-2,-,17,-,CASSLGPTRGDTGELFF,TGCGCCAGCAGCTTGGGGCCGACACGGGGTGACACCGGGGAGCTGTTTTTT
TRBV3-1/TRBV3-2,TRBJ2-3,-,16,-,CASSQVNSVSTDTQYF,TGTGCCAGCAGCCAAGTGAACTCCGTAAGCACAGATACGCAGTATTTT
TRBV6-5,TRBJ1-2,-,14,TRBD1,CASSYARGNYGYTF,TGTGCCAGCAGTTACGCCAGGGGGAACTATGGCTACACCTTC
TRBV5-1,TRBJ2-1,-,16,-,CASSLGQDAGYNEQFF,TGCGCCAGCAGCTTGGGACAGGACGCTGGGTACAATGAGCAGTTCTTC
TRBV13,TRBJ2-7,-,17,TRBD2,CASSLGETGTRPHEQYF,TGTGCCAGCAGCTTAGGCGAAACCGGGACTAGGCCCCACGAGCAGTACTTC
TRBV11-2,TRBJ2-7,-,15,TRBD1,CASSPNGQGPSEQYF,TGTGCCAGCAGCCCGAATGGACAGGGTCCCTCCGAGCAGTACTTC
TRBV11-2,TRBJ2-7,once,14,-,CASSSDWFDGEQYF,TGTGCCAGCAGTTCCGACTGGTTCGACGGCGAGCAGTACTTC
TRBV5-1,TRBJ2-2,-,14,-,CASAVLADTGELFF,TGCGCCAGCGCGGTACTCGCGGACACCGGGGAGCTGTTTTTT
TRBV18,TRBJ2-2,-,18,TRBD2,CASSPRTSGGRLTGELFF,TGTGCCAGCTCACCACGGACTAGCGGGGGCCGGCTCACCGGGGAGCTGTTTTTT
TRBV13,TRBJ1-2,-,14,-,CASSRYGVGYGYTF,TGTGCCAGCAGCCGCTACGGGGTTGGGTATGGCTACACCTTC
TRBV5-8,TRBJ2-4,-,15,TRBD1,CATLPTQGARDIQYF,TGTGCCACCCTTCCAACCCAGGGGGCGCGGGACATTCAGTACTTC
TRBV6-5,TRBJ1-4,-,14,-,CASMFRAGNEKLFF,TGTGCCAGCATGTTCCGGGCGGGTAATGAAAAACTGTTTTTT
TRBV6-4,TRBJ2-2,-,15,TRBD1,CASSAGTGGTGELFF,TGTGCCAGCAGTGCCGGGACAGGGGGCACCGGGGAGCTGTTTTTT
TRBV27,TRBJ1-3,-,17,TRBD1,CASSPGTGGNWGNTIYF,TGTGCCAGCAGCCCCGGGACAGGGGGAAACTGGGGAAACACCATATATTTT
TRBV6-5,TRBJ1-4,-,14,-,CASIGAGVGQKLFF,TGTGCCAGCATCGGGGCGGGGGTTGGCCAAAAACTGTTTTTT
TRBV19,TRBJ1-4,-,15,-,CASSPRQVPGEKLFF,TGTGCCAGTAGTCCACGACAGGTCCCTGGTGAAAAACTGTTTTTT
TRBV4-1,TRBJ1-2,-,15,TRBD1,CATKLQDRANYGYTF,TGCGCCACCAAACTCCAGGACAGGGCTAACTATGGCTACACCTTC
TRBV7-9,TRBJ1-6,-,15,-,CASSLSGGYNSPLHF,TGTGCCAGCAGCTTAAGCGGGGGCTATAATTCACCCCTCCACTTT
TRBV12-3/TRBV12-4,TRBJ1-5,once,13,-,CASSFGQNRAQHF,TGTGCCAGCAGTTTCGGACAGAATAGGGCCCAGCATTTT
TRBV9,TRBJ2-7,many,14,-,CASSLQSDSYEQYF,TGTGCCAGCAGCCTTCAGTCCGATTCCTACGAGCAGTACTTC
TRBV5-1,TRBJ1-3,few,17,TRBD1,CASSLIPTGTDGNTIYF,TGCGCCAGCAGCCTAATACCAACCGGGACAGACGGAAACACCATATATTTT
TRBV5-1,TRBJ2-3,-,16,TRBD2,CASSLSGRVETDTQYF,TGCGCCAGCAGCTTATCGGGGAGGGTGGAAACAGATACGCAGTATTTT
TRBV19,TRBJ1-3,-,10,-,CATVGNTIYF,TGTGCCACTGTTGGAAACACCATATATTTT
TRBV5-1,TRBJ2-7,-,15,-,CASSPEHPRVHEQYF,TGCGCCAGCAGCCCGGAACACCCCCGGGTTCACGAGCAGTACTTC
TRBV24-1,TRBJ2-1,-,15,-,CATSDLIPGGYEQFF,TGTGCCACCAGTGATTTGATCCCTGGGGGCTATGAGCAGTTCTTC
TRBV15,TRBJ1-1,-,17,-,CATSSSTDSYSNTEAFF,TGTGCCACCAGCTCAAGCACGGACAGCTACTCGAACACTGAAGCTTTCTTT
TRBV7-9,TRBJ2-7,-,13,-,CASSFAGEGEQYF,TGTGCCAGCAGCTTTGCAGGGGAGGGGGAGCAGTACTTC
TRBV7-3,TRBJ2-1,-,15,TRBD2,CASSPGLGAANEQFF,TGTGCCAGCAGCCCAGGACTAGGAGCCGCCAATGAGCAGTTCTTC